This T cell receptor beta chain was obtained from a study of shared clonotypes between healthy human individuals. Using immunoSEQ multiplex PCR, the repertoire was profiled, and TCRdb retains in-frame clones only, with some absent. The top ten clones hold around 11% of a sample with about 600,000 clones, just over 75% of them seen once. Sequencing used PBMCs. This receptor was taken from a woman aged 35 to 49 in good health. Some clones in this sample may be carry-over from other donors' samples.

The CDR3 coding sequence is TGTGCCAGCAGTGAACAAAACAATGAGCAGTTCTTC. This sequence encodes CASSEQNNEQFF. The chain recombines TRBV2 with TRBJ2-1; no reliable D call. The CDR3 spans 12 residues. Per the germline V gene, CDR1 is SNHLY and CDR2 is FYNNEI. V was shortened by 2 bases and J by 5 bases, with 4 bases between the two germline ends. Supplemented by reference TRBV2 and TRBJ2-1, the full variable domain reads EPEVTQTPSHQVTQMGQEVILRCVPISNHLYFYWYRQILGQKVEFLVSFYNNEISEKSEIFDDQFSVERPDGSNFTLKIRSTKLEDSAMYFCASSEQNNEQFFGPGTRLTVL.